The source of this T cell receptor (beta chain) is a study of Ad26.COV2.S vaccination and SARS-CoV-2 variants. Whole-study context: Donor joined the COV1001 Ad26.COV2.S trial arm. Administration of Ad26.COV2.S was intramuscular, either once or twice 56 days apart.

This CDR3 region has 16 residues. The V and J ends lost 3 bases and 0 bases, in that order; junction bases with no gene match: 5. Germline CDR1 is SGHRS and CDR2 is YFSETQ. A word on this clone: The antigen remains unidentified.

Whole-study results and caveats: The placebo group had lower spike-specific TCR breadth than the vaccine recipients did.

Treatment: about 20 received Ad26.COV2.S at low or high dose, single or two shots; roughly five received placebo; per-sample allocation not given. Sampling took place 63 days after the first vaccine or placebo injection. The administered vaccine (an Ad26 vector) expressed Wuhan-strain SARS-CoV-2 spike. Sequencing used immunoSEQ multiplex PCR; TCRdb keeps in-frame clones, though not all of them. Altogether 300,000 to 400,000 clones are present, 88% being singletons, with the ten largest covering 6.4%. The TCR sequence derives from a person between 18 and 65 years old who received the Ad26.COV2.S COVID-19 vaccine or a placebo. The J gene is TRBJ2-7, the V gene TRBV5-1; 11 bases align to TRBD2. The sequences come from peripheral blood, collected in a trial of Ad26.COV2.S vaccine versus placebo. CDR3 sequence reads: CASSSPGLAGSYEQYF. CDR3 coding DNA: TGCGCCAGCAGCTCTCCCGGACTAGCGGGCTCCTACGAGCAGTACTTC.